The T cell receptor (beta chain) described here comes from a study of regulatory T cells in long-lasting Graves disease. The time point denotes: newly diagnosed GD, antithyroid drugs for less than 3 months. PBMC RNA served as the TCR library source. The CDR3 loop spans 18 amino acids. V shed 5 bases and J 1 base; nucleotides not matched to a gene: 7. The germline gives CDR1 SEHNR, CDR2 FQNEAQ (reference sequence). Through Arm-PCR of CDR3 regions and iRepertoire HTBI primers, TCR beta libraries were built. TCRdb ran MiXCR on the multiplex PCR reads and lists one entry per CDR3 protein. The sample carries fewer than 550,000 distinct CDR3 sequences, 16% recorded once. This sample also appeared in a second study, on T cells in Graves' hyperthyroidism and ophthalmopathy.

Sequencing was performed on peripheral blood mononuclear cells (PBMCs), taken at new diagnosis, from a patient treated with antithyroid drugs. The chain combines TRBV7-9 with TRBJ2-3; 15 bases align to TRBD2. The receptor's source is a woman aged 35-65 years with Graves disease. The CDR3 here is CASSPRTSGGAGTDTQYF. As DNA, the CDR3 is TGTGCCAGCAGCCCCCGGACTAGCGGGGGGGCGGGCACAGATACGCAGTATTTT.